This TCR beta chain comes out of a study of CD4+ T cells in melanoma. Study observations and caveats: Neoantigen-specific CD4+ T cells in melanoma reportedly had diverse differentiation states.

Note on this clone: What it binds is unknown.

The ends lost 2 bases at V and 5 bases at J; junction bases unmatched: 7. The CDR3 has 15 residues. From germline, CDR1 is LGHNT and CDR2 FRNRAP. Repertoires were generated with immunoSEQ multiplex PCR, while TCRdb's copy carries only in-frame clones and drops some. This table holds 20,000 to 25,000 clones, roughly 80% found once. The chain couples TRBV12-5 to TRBJ2-5; 8 nucleotides align to TRBD2. Sequenced: cells from a culture (not recorded whether cultured in vitro). The TCR was taken from a human donor with melanoma. CDR3 nucleotide sequence: TGTGCTAGTGGTTTGTATCGGGGGGGAGTCGAGACCCAGTACTTC. Its translation: CASGLYRGGVETQYF. Filled out from reference TRBV12-5 and TRBJ2-5, the complete variable domain reads DARVTQTPRHKVTEMGQEVTMRCQPILGHNTVFWYRQTMMQGLELLAYFRNRAPLDDSGMPKDRFSAEMPDATLATLKIQPSEPRDSAVYFCASGLYRGGVETQYFGPGTRLLVL.